This is a list of T cell receptor beta chains from one sample in a study of Graves' ophthalmopathy and Graves' hyperthyroidism. TCRdb reanalysed the multiplex PCR reads using MiXCR and keeps one entry per CDR3 protein. Of about 500,000 distinct CDR3 sequences in the sample, 14% are singletons; the top ten hold over 7.5%. Sample: blood. These receptors came from a woman in her 30s with Graves' ophthalmopathy. The CDR3 runs from the conserved cysteine through the conserved F or W. The order of the fields is D gene, clone size, V gene, J gene, CDR3 protein, CDR3 DNA. A D gene is named only where the DNA matches it firmly. Size values are once, few and many counts, or a class for expanded clones, and some rows have none.

>TRBD2|once|TRBV12-3/TRBV12-4|TRBJ2-2
CASSFGGGAGELFF
TGTGCCAGCAGTTTTGGCGGGGGGGCCGGGGAGCTGTTTTTT
>NA|NA|TRBV28|TRBJ1-3
CASSPPGPSGNTIYF
TGTGCCAGCAGTCCTCCGGGACCTTCTGGAAACACCATATATTTT
>NA|many|TRBV6-1|TRBJ1-1
CASSEATVAGAFF
TGTGCCAGCAGTGAGGCCACGGTAGCGGGGGCTTTCTTT
>NA|many|TRBV9|TRBJ1-1
CASSVSSEGQNLIPFF
TGTGCCAGCAGCGTGAGCTCGGAGGGTCAGAACCTGATACCTTTCTTT
>NA|few|TRBV28|TRBJ1-5
CASSWVGSNQPQHF
TGTGCCAGCAGTTGGGTGGGTAGCAATCAGCCCCAGCATTTT
>NA|many|TRBV6-4|TRBJ2-2
CASSLGGPGPITGELFF
TGTGCCAGCAGCCTGGGTGGGCCGGGACCGATCACCGGGGAGCTGTTTTTT
>NA|many|TRBV12-3/TRBV12-4|TRBJ1-5
CASGDMGNQPQHF
TGTGCCAGCGGGGACATGGGGAATCAGCCCCAGCATTTT
>TRBD2|many|TRBV4-1|TRBJ2-5
CASSQGGLAGRIGETQYF
TGCGCCAGCAGCCAAGGCGGACTAGCGGGAAGAATTGGGGAGACCCAGTACTTC
>TRBD1|many|TRBV5-1|TRBJ1-1
CASSSDRGQFTEAFF
TGCGCCAGCAGCTCGGACAGGGGACAGTTCACTGAAGCTTTCTTT
>TRBD2|NA|TRBV6-1|TRBJ2-5
CASGSGELQGETQYF
TGTGCCAGCGGTAGCGGGGAACTTCAGGGTGAGACCCAGTACTTC